This entry features one T cell receptor (beta chain) sequence. What it binds is not known. This specimen comes from a study of cytomegalovirus exposure and HLA in healthy donors. Study results and limitations: Trimming of TCR beta V- and J-genes showed a link, identified in a later analysis, to a missense DCLRE1C variant.

Germline loops: CDR1 LGHNA, CDR2 YSLEER. Trimming shortened V by 0 bases and J by 6 bases, and 12 bases separated the two germline ends. The CDR3 runs to 15 residues. Primers included in the PCR were 60 Vbeta and 13 Jbeta primers. Authors' data handling: Later work found tens of millions of unique TCR beta chains, with about 10 million shared. The assay was immunoSEQ multiplex PCR, and TCRdb's table has in-frame clones only and misses some. V, J and clone size are taken as reported in that table, and D and trimming were inferred from the DNA itself. This sample contains about 100,000 clones. The source material was PBMCs. This clonotype originated in a girl aged 10 to 17 in good health and CMV-seropositive. J is TRBJ2-1 and V is TRBV4-3; unclear D gene. The CDR3 region has the DNA TGCGCCAGCAGCCAAGATCTCTTCCCCGGCAATGAGCAGTTCTTC. Translating it yields CASSQDLFPGNEQFF.